This is a list of T cell receptor beta chains from one sample in a study of shared clonotypes between healthy human individuals. Only in-frame clones appear in the TCRdb table, and some are missing; sequencing was by immunoSEQ multiplex PCR. The data show a few million clones, roughly 92% seen once. Sequenced input: naive CD4+ T cells sorted from blood. The origin of the receptors is a man between 18 and 29 years old in good health. Each CDR3 is given with its conserved first and last residue. A D gene is named only where the DNA matches it firmly.

V gene,J gene,D gene,CDR3 protein
TRBV15,TRBJ2-1,TRBD2,CATSRDRGLAGGSYNEQFF
TRBV6-6,TRBJ2-7,TRBD1,CASSSPTGDYEQYF
TRBV5-1,TRBJ2-5,.,CASSLARGGWETQYF
TRBV4-1,TRBJ2-7,.,CASSQRGGGRSSYEQYF
TRBV7-2,TRBJ2-7,TRBD1,CASSPWTGGRNEQYF
TRBV6-6,TRBJ1-4,.,CATMDTNEKLFF
TRBV5-8,TRBJ1-5,TRBD1,CASSRQGSPLYSNQPQHF
TRBV2,TRBJ2-7,TRBD2,CASSEAVQEIWTSNPYEQYF
TRBV11-2,TRBJ2-1,TRBD1,CASSLDGRGEQFF
TRBV19,TRBJ1-3,.,CASSRTGNTIYF
TRBV5-1,TRBJ1-2,.,CASSLYPQGGYTF
TRBV5-6,TRBJ1-2,.,CASSARGLSYGYTF
TRBV18,TRBJ1-2,.,CASSPELNYGYTF
TRBV7-9,TRBJ1-2,.,CASSLSFANYGYTF
TRBV7-2,TRBJ2-1,.,CASSLGGARGVLDEQFF
TRBV2,TRBJ1-6,.,CASRSSYNSPLHF
TRBV2,TRBJ2-2,.,CASRPLWTENTGELFF
TRBV16,TRBJ2-5,.,CASSPHSSETQYF